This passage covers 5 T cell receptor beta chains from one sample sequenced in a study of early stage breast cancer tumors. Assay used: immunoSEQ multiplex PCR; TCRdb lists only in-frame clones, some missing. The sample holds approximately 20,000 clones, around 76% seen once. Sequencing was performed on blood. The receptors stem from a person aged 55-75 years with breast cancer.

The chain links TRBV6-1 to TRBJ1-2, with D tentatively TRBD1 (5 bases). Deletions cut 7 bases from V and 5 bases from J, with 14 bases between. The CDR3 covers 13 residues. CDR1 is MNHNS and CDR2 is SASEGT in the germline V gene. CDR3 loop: CASTPGTHYGYTF. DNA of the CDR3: TGTGCCAGCACTCCCGGGACCCATTATGGCTACACCTTC.

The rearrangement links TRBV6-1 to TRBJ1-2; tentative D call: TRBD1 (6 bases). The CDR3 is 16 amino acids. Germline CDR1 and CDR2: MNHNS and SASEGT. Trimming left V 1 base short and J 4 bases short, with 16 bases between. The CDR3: CASSEEGLFRGYGYTF. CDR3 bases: TGTGCCAGCAGTGAAGAGGGGCTGTTCAGGGGCTATGGCTACACCTTC.

CDR3: CASSIKVGTGELFF. In DNA, the CDR3 is TGTGCCAGTAGTATCAAGGTGGGCACCGGGGAGCTGTTTTTT. V is TRBV19 and J is TRBJ2-2; no reliable D call. Per germline, CDR1 LNHDA and CDR2 SQIVND (reference sequence). V lost 3 bases and J 4 bases, leaving 9 bases between the germline ends. The CDR3 length is 14 residues.

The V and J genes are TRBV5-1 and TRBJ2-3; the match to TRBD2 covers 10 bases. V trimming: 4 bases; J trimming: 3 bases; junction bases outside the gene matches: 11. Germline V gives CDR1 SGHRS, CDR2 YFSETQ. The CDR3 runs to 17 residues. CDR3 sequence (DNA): TGCGCCAGCAGCCCGCAACTCACTAGCGGGGCGACAGATACGCAGTATTTT. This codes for CASSPQLTSGATDTQYF.

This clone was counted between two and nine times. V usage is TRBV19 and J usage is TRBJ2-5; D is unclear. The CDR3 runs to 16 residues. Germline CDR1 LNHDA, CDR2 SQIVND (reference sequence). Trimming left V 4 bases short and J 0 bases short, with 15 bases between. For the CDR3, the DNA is TGTGCCAGTAGTAAGGCGACCACCACCCACCAAGAGACCCAGTACTTC. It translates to CASSKATTTHQETQYF.